Below are 27 T cell receptor beta chains sequenced from a single sample in a study of T cell changes during pregnancy in multiple sclerosis. Generated by immunoSEQ multiplex PCR, the TCRdb table keeps only in-frame clones and is missing some. The top ten clones hold 0.44% of a sample with approximately 130,000 clones, 96% of them seen once. The input for sequencing was peripheral blood, taken after pregnancy. Receptor source: a female donor with multiple sclerosis, enrolled in a pregnancy study.

V and J are TRBV5-1 and TRBJ2-2; 12 bases are shared with TRBD2. The germline V gene encodes CDR1 SGHRS and CDR2 YFSETQ. The V segment lost 4 bases and the J segment 5 bases; nucleotides outside the gene matches: 6. The CDR3 loop spans 16 amino acids. CDR3 in DNA: TGCGCCAGCAGCCCGGGACTAGCGGGCATAACCGGGGAGCTGTTTTTT. It translates to CASSPGLAGITGELFF.

This clone was counted once. This chain connects TRBV7-3 to TRBJ2-7; 8 bases are shared with TRBD1. Germline V lookup: CDR1 SGHTA, CDR2 FQGTGA. This CDR3 has 15 residues. The ends lost 0 bases at V and 2 bases at J; junction bases unmatched: 3. DNA for the CDR3: TGTGCCAGCAGCTTAACCGGGACAGGCCCCTACGAGCAGTACTTC. This translates into CASSLTGTGPYEQYF.

V usage is TRBV6-7 and J usage is TRBJ2-1, with 13 bases that match TRBD2. TRBV6-7 is reported as an ORF; its role is uncertain. The CDR3 is made up of 17 amino acids. V shed 5 bases and J 5 bases; nucleotides not matched to a gene: 9. CDR3 coding DNA: TGTGCCAGCAGTCGAACTGGGACTAGCGGGATAAACAATGAGCAGTTCTTC. Translating gives CASSRTGTSGINNEQFF.

The V call is TRBV4-1, the J call TRBJ2-6; D not certain. V was pared by 3 bases and J by 2 bases, with 8 bases between. Germline V gene lookup returns CDR1 MGHRA and CDR2 YSYEKL. The CDR3 runs to 15 residues. The DNA of the CDR3 is TGCGCCAGCAGCCAGGCCCCAGCTGGGGCCAACGTCCTGACTTTC. Translated, it gives CASSQAPAGANVLTF.

This clone was counted once. The chain employs TRBV5-1 and TRBJ2-5; TRBD2 might be the D (6 bases). With 5 bases removed from V and 5 bases from J, the gap between germline ends came to 10 bases. Germline V gene sequence: CDR1 SGHRS, CDR2 YFSETQ. There are 12 residues in the CDR3. In DNA, the CDR3 is TGCGCCAGCAGGCCGGAGGGGGAGACCCAGTACTTC. Protein product: CASRPEGETQYF.

This chain joins TRBV29-1 and TRBJ2-7; 7 nucleotides line up with TRBD1. CDR1 and CDR2 from the germline V gene are SQVTM and ANQGSEA. Trimming took 1 base from V and 4 from J; bases not matched to a gene: 7. The CDR3 runs 14 residues. As DNA, the CDR3 is TGCAGCGTTGAAGCCAGGACAGGTTCATACGAGCAGTACTTC. Its protein product is CSVEARTGSYEQYF.

The rearrangement links TRBV14 to TRBJ1-2, with TRBD1 matching 9 bases. Per germline, CDR1 SGHDN and CDR2 FVKESK. V lost 0 bases and J lost 8; bases outside the gene matches: 10. CDR3 length: 16 amino acids. CDR3 bases: TGTGCCAGCAGCCAAGAATTAGCCGGGACAGGGAACGGCTACACCTTC. Protein: CASSQELAGTGNGYTF.

V usage is TRBV7-3 and J usage is TRBJ2-7, with D hard to call. V dropped 4 bases and J dropped 9 bases, with 16 bases sitting between them. This CDR3 is 13 amino acids long. Germline V CDR1 and CDR2: SGHTA, FQGTGA. CDR3 sequence reads: CASSSSPSAVQYF. The CDR3 DNA sequence: TGTGCCAGCAGCTCCTCTCCTTCCGCGGTGCAGTACTTC.

This chain uses TRBV27 with TRBJ1-2, with 7 bases lining up with TRBD1. This CDR3 has 13 residues. Looked up from germline, CDR1 is MNHEY and CDR2 is SMNVEV (reference sequence). The ends lost 6 bases at V and 8 bases at J; junction bases unmatched: 9. CDR3 loop: CASRGPGTAGYTF. The CDR3 nucleotides are TGTGCCAGCAGGGGACCCGGGACAGCCGGCTACACCTTC.

This sequence joins TRBV7-9 and TRBJ2-2; 9 bases match TRBD1. The germline gives CDR1 SEHNR, CDR2 FQNEAQ (reference sequence). The CDR3 spans 16 residues. V shed 3 bases and J 2 bases; nucleotides not matched to a gene: 4. CDR3 in DNA: TGTGCCAGCAGCTTCGGACAGGGGCGCAACACCGGGGAGCTGTTTTTT. Amino acids: CASSFGQGRNTGELFF.

This clone was counted once. The V call is TRBV7-9, the J call TRBJ1-2, with no clear D. Trimming stripped 5 bases from V and 7 bases from J, with 17 bases between. The V gene's germline CDR1 is SEHNR and CDR2 FQNEAQ (reference sequence). This CDR3 contains 14 residues. As DNA, the CDR3 is TGTGCCAGCAGCCCGTCGGGAAGAAGTGGTGGCTACACCTTC. Translation: CASSPSGRSGGYTF.

The gene calls are TRBV7-6 and TRBJ1-2; D is perhaps TRBD1 (5 bases). CDR1 and CDR2 (germline): SGHVS, FNYEAQ. The ends were cut back, 0 bases at V and 3 bases at J, with 8 bases in the middle. The CDR3 length is 14 residues. The CDR3 reads CASSLAQGYYGYTF. The CDR3 coding sequence is TGTGCCAGCAGCTTAGCTCAGGGCTACTATGGCTACACCTTC. Full variable domain (outside the CDR3, taken from reference TRBV7-6 and TRBJ1-2): GAGVSQSPRYKVTKRGQDVALRCDPISGHVSLYWYRQALGQGPEFLTYFNYEAQQDKSGLPNDRFSAERPEGSISTLTIQRTEQRDSAMYRCASSLAQGYYGYTFGSGTRLTVV.

This clone was recorded once. The chain is built from TRBV9 and TRBJ1-1; D remains ambiguous. Trimming removed 2 bases from V and 6 bases from J, with 14 bases in between. The CDR3 runs 14 residues. The V gene's germline CDR1 is SGDLS and CDR2 YYNGEE. The chain's CDR3 is CASSVRVAAPEAFF. In DNA, the CDR3 is TGTGCCAGCAGCGTCCGGGTCGCAGCGCCTGAAGCTTTCTTT.

V and J are TRBV27 and TRBJ2-7; weak D call: TRBD2 (5 bases). The CDR3 runs to 16 residues. With 5 bases removed from V and 2 bases from J, the gap between germline ends came to 19 bases. Germline V gene sequence: CDR1 MNHEY, CDR2 SMNVEV (reference sequence). Here the CDR3 DNA reads TGTGCCAGCAGTGGTGGTCCTCGGGGAAGAACCTACGAGCAGTACTTC. It is translated as CASSGGPRGRTYEQYF.

V usage is TRBV19 and J usage is TRBJ2-1; 9 nucleotides line up with TRBD2. The CDR3 totals 16 residues. Germline values: CDR1 LNHDA, CDR2 SQIVND (reference sequence). The J segment lost 7 bases and the V segment lost 6 bases, leaving 13 bases of the junction unmatched. This CDR3 reads CASSSGIGTSYNEQFF. The CDR3 bases are TGTGCCAGTAGCTCGGGTATTGGGACTAGCTATAATGAGCAGTTCTTC.

The chain is built from TRBV30 and TRBJ1-5; 7 bases agree with TRBD1. Losses at the gene ends were 3 bases for V and 0 bases for J; bases not matched to a gene: 5. Germline loops: CDR1 GTSNPN, CDR2 SVGIG (reference sequence). This CDR3 is 15 amino acids long. In nucleotides, the CDR3 is TGTGCCTGGAGCGAGGGACAGAATAGCAATCAGCCCCAGCATTTT. Amino acid sequence: CAWSEGQNSNQPQHF.

About this clone: The same CDR3 is also encoded by other DNA sequences in this sample. The chain uses TRBV27 and TRBJ2-7, with D uncertain. Germline loops: CDR1 MNHEY, CDR2 SMNVEV (reference sequence). The CDR3 runs to 11 residues. The V end lost 4 bases, the J end lost 2 bases, and 3 bases lay between the germline ends. Here the CDR3 reads CASSSAYEQYF. CDR3 in DNA: TGTGCCAGCAGTTCCGCCTACGAGCAGTACTTC.

This clone appeared a single time. This chain links TRBV6-5 with TRBJ2-1; TRBD2 matches 8 bases. Germline V lookup: CDR1 MNHEY, CDR2 SVGAGI. V lost 6 bases and J lost 5; bases outside the gene matches: 6. The CDR3 spans 14 residues. The CDR3: CASRRLARNNEQFF. For the CDR3, the DNA is TGTGCCAGCAGGAGACTAGCGCGTAACAATGAGCAGTTCTTC.

This clone was seen only once. The J gene is TRBJ2-2, the V gene TRBV7-2; perhaps TRBD2 as D (5 bases). Germline V lookup: CDR1 SGHTA, CDR2 FQGNSA. The CDR3 covers 15 residues. V was trimmed by 5 bases and J by 4 bases, leaving 14 bases between them. In nucleotides, the CDR3 is TGTGCCAGCAGCCGACTTAGCGCTAGCACCGGGGAGCTGTTTTTT. It codes for CASSRLSASTGELFF.

This clone was recorded only once. V and J are TRBV2 and TRBJ2-1, with TRBD2 matching 16 bases. The CDR3 runs 14 residues. Trimming cost V 6 bases and J 13 bases; bases outside gene matches: 6. The germline V gene has CDR1 SNHLY and CDR2 FYNNEI. DNA for the CDR3: TGTGCCAGCAGGGGACTAGCGGGAGGGCCGAAACAGTTCTTC. It yields the protein CASRGLAGGPKQFF.

This rearrangement joins TRBV7-9 to TRBJ2-3; tentatively, D is TRBD2 (5 bases). Germline CDR1 is SEHNR and CDR2 is FQNEAQ (reference sequence). The V end was cut by 1 base, the J end by 2 bases, with 10 bases between. The CDR3 contains 15 residues. CDR3 in DNA: TGTGCCAGCAGCTTAGTTCCGGGATTCACAGATACGCAGTATTTT. This translates into CASSLVPGFTDTQYF.

This CDR3 reads CATSGGEKTQYF. The CDR3 DNA sequence: TGTGCCACCTCCGGGGGGGAGAAAACGCAGTATTTT. This chain joins TRBV10-3 and TRBJ2-3, with 8 bases identical to TRBD2. This CDR3 has 12 residues. The germline CDR1 and CDR2 sequences are ENHRY and SYGVKD. V shed 10 bases, J shed 9 bases, and the junction held 9 bases outside the gene matches.

The rearrangement links TRBV5-6 to TRBJ2-4, with TRBD1 matching 11 bases. The CDR3 has 18 amino acids. V shed 0 bases and J 0 bases; nucleotides not matched to a gene: 5. CDR1 is SGHDT and CDR2 is YYEEEE in the germline V gene. The CDR3 bases are TGTGCCAGCAGCTTGGTCGGACAGGGGGCGGGAGCCAAAAACATTCAGTACTTC. It yields the protein CASSLVGQGAGAKNIQYF.

The chain employs TRBV28 and TRBJ1-4; D remains unclear. The V end lost 3 bases, the J end lost 7 bases, and 3 bases lay between the germline ends. The germline CDR1 and CDR2 sequences are MDHEN and SYDVKM. This CDR3 is 11 amino acids long. CDR3 loop: CASSFGEKLFF. In nucleotides, the CDR3 is TGTGCCAGCAGTTTCGGTGAAAAACTGTTTTTT.

The V gene is TRBV6-1, the J gene TRBJ1-1; a weak D match, TRBD1 (5 bases). The CDR3 totals 15 residues. Germline-derived CDR1 and CDR2 are MNHNS and SASEGT. Trimming cost V 9 bases and J 5 bases, with 22 bases left between them. The CDR3 region has the DNA TGTGCCAGTCTACTGGACATGATTCCGAAGACTGAAGCTTTCTTT. Translation gives CASLLDMIPKTEAFF.

For this clone: The limits of the CDR3 on the DNA are not certain, so only TCRdb's listed CDR3 is given. The rearrangement joins TRBV21-1 to TRBJ2-5; TRBD1 reflects the table's D call only, with no check against the DNA. TRBV21-1 is designated a pseudogene. The CDR3 extends over 19 residues, inclusive of both ends. Here the CDR3 reads CASSLTAWGTGSLQETQYF.

J is TRBJ2-7 and V is TRBV6-1; D is unresolved. CDR1 is MNHNS and CDR2 is SASEGT in the germline V gene. V lost 6 bases to trimming and J lost 0 bases, with 3 bases between them. The CDR3 runs to 11 residues. Here the CDR3 DNA reads TGTGCCAGCAGGGCCTCCTACGAGCAGTACTTC. Translation: CASRASYEQYF.